These 30 T cell receptor beta chains came from one sample sequenced in a study of blood T cell repertoires in COVID-19. TCRdb's table, derived via immunoSEQ multiplex PCR, lists solely in-frame clones and lacks some. The repertoire holds about 330,000 clones, with around 84% as singletons. Input material: PBMCs or T cells enriched from blood (not recorded which). The receptor source for this set is a woman between 18 and 29 years old who had recovered from COVID-19.

This clone turned up a few times. The chain joins TRBV7-8 to TRBJ2-1; 12 nucleotides match TRBD2. V lost 0 bases to trimming and J lost 8 bases; unmatched junction nucleotides: 5. Germline CDR1 and CDR2: SGHVS and FQNEAQ. CDR3 length: 16 residues. The CDR3 here is CASSLATSGSWDEQFF. CDR3 in DNA: TGTGCCAGCAGCTTAGCGACTAGCGGGAGTTGGGATGAGCAGTTCTTC.

The gene calls are TRBV27 and TRBJ1-1; D call uncertain. The V end lost 6 bases, the J end lost 0 bases, and 14 bases lay between the germline ends. This CDR3 is built from 15 residues. CDR1 and CDR2 from the germline V gene are MNHEY and SMNVEV (reference sequence). CDR3 in DNA: TGTGCCAGCAGATCGGGGAGGGCGTTGAACACTGAAGCTTTCTTT. Protein product: CASRSGRALNTEAFF.

The rearrangement links TRBV25-1 to TRBJ2-7; 11 bases are shared with TRBD1. CDR1 and CDR2 (germline): MGHDK, SYGVNS. This CDR3 comprises 15 residues. V was pared by 3 bases and J by 7 bases, with 8 bases of the junction left unmatched. CDR3 in amino acids: CASSDGQGAGGEQYF. The CDR3 coding sequence is TGTGCCAGCAGTGACGGACAGGGGGCTGGAGGGGAGCAGTACTTC.

The chain has TRBV4-1 and TRBJ2-5; D might be TRBD2 (7 bases). With 5 bases removed from V and 4 bases from J, the gap between germline ends came to 14 bases. This CDR3 is 14 amino acids long. Germline CDR1 is MGHRA and CDR2 is YSYEKL. This CDR3 is CASSVGGRVETQYF. As DNA, the CDR3 is TGCGCCAGCAGCGTCGGGGGGCGGGTAGAGACCCAGTACTTC.

The chain employs TRBV5-1 and TRBJ1-2, with 8 bases fitting TRBD1. The junction had 3 bases not matched to a gene; V was cut back by 0 bases and J by 11 bases. The CDR3 is 12 amino acids. The germline gives CDR1 SGHRS, CDR2 YFSETQ. Written as DNA, the CDR3 is TGCGCCAGCAGCTTGGTACAGGGGGAATACACCTTC. Its protein is CASSLVQGEYTF. Supplemented by reference TRBV5-1 and TRBJ1-2, the full variable domain reads KAGVTQTPRYLIKTRGQQVTLSCSPISGHRSVSWYQQTPGQGLQFLFEYFSETQRNKGNFPGRFSGRQFSNSRSEMNVSTLELGDSALYLCASSLVQGEYTFGSGTRLTVV.

This clone was picked up a small number of times. The chain recombines TRBV3-1 (or the pseudogene TRBV3-2) with TRBJ2-2; D call uncertain. Between the trimmed V and J ends, which lost 1 base and 6 bases, there was a span of 6 bases. CDR3 length: 13 residues. The germline gives CDR1 LGHDT, CDR2 YNNKEL (reference sequence). This chain's CDR3 is CASSQVHSGELFF. The CDR3 nucleotides are TGTGCCAGCAGCCAAGTTCATTCCGGGGAGCTGTTTTTT.

V usage is TRBV2 and J usage is TRBJ2-3; 11 nucleotides align to TRBD2. CDR3 length: 16 residues. Per the germline V gene, CDR1 is SNHLY and CDR2 is FYNNEI. Germline trimming cut 9 bases from V and 6 bases from J; bases unmatched to any gene: 14. The CDR3 DNA is TGTGCCAGTATTAGCGGGAGGGCCGACGAAGGGGATACGCAGTATTTT. It translates to CASISGRADEGDTQYF.

This clone has a handful of counts. The chain is built from TRBV28 and TRBJ1-5, with D hard to call. CDR1 is MDHEN, CDR2 SYDVKM, per germline. Trimming left V 6 bases short and J 4 bases short, with 13 bases between. The CDR3 consists of 14 residues. The CDR3 sequence: CASSPLLENQPQHF. CDR3 nucleotide sequence: TGTGCCAGCAGCCCTCTTTTGGAGAATCAGCCCCAGCATTTT.

As to this clone: This specimen includes other DNA sequences encoding the same CDR3. The CDR3 region is CASSSSGPYNEQFF. CDR3 in DNA: TGTGCCAGCAGTTCTAGCGGGCCCTACAATGAGCAGTTCTTC. This sequence joins TRBV28 and TRBJ2-1; 8 nucleotides agree with TRBD2. The CDR3 has 14 amino acids. Trimming at V came to 4 bases and at J to 2 bases, leaving 1 base not matched to a gene. The germline V gene encodes CDR1 MDHEN and CDR2 SYDVKM.

This chain uses TRBV3-1 (or the pseudogene TRBV3-2) with TRBJ2-7, with TRBD2 identical over 10 bases. This CDR3 is 16 amino acids long. Germline V lookup: CDR1 LGHDT, CDR2 YNNKEL (reference sequence). The V segment lost 1 base and the J segment 5 bases; nucleotides outside the gene matches: 8. CDR3 sequence (DNA): TGTGCCAGCAGCCAAGCAGGGAGTAGCGGGAGGAACGAGCAGTACTTC. This codes for CASSQAGSSGRNEQYF.

The chain recombines TRBV19 with TRBJ1-2; 9 bases fit TRBD1. V was clipped by 9 bases and J by 2 bases; unmatched bases: 10. The length of the CDR3 is 15 residues. Germline CDR1 is LNHDA and CDR2 is SQIVND (reference sequence). CDR3 sequence: CASRDRAFPNYGYTF. The CDR3 nucleotides are TGTGCCAGCCGGGACAGGGCCTTCCCCAACTATGGCTACACCTTC.

J is TRBJ2-7 and V is TRBV25-1; D gene unclear. The CDR3 totals 13 residues. V lost 4 bases and J lost 3, with 10 bases in between. Germline CDR1 and CDR2: MGHDK and SYGVNS. The CDR3 loop is CASSVRDHYEQYF. The CDR3 DNA follows: TGTGCCAGCAGTGTGCGCGATCACTACGAGCAGTACTTC.

This chain joins TRBV13 and TRBJ2-1, with TRBD2 matching over 8 bases. Trimming cost V 1 base and J 3 bases; bases outside gene matches: 8. Germline lookup yields CDR1 PRHDT and CDR2 FYEKMQ (reference sequence). CDR3 size: 17 residues. This CDR3 is CASSLVPREANYNEQFF. The CDR3 nucleotides read TGTGCCAGCAGCTTAGTGCCGCGGGAGGCGAACTACAATGAGCAGTTCTTC.

The CDR3 DNA is TGTGCCAGCTCCCTGGAGACAGGGTCCGAAGCTTTCTTT. This translates into CASSLETGSEAFF. This chain connects TRBV18 to TRBJ1-1, with 7 bases matching TRBD1. This CDR3 has 13 residues. The V and J ends lost 6 bases and 8 bases, in that order; junction bases with no gene match: 9. CDR1 and CDR2 (germline): KGHSH, LQKENI.

The chain carries TRBV6-5 and TRBJ1-6; a possible D gene is TRBD1 (6 bases). Germline V gene sequence: CDR1 MNHEY, CDR2 SVGAGI. V shed 6 bases and J shed 10 bases, with 19 bases lying between them. The CDR3 runs to 15 residues. CDR3 in amino acids: CASSPGVLRGSPLHF. The CDR3 DNA is TGTGCCAGCAGCCCAGGGGTCCTGCGGGGGTCACCCCTCCACTTT.

V and J are TRBV15 and TRBJ1-2; D call uncertain. V gave up 5 bases and J gave up 5 bases, with 18 bases separating them. The germline V gene has CDR1 LNHNV and CDR2 YYDKDF (reference sequence). The CDR3 contains 15 residues. The chain's CDR3 is CATSGFSGQDYGYTF. The CDR3 DNA reads TGTGCCACCAGCGGCTTCAGTGGGCAGGATTATGGCTACACCTTC.

V is TRBV2 and J is TRBJ1-1, with a weak D call TRBD1 (5 bases). The CDR3 consists of 17 residues. Trimming removed 6 bases from V and 1 base from J, with 21 bases in between. Germline assignment: CDR1 SNHLY and CDR2 FYNNEI. CDR3 residues: CASSERVPGRGNTEAFF. The CDR3 DNA reads as TGTGCCAGCAGCGAAAGGGTTCCAGGGCGGGGGAACACTGAAGCTTTCTTT. Full variable domain (missing parts from reference TRBV2 and TRBJ1-1): EPEVTQTPSHQVTQMGQEVILRCVPISNHLYFYWYRQILGQKVEFLVSFYNNEISEKSEIFDDQFSVERPDGSNFTLKIRSTKLEDSAMYFCASSERVPGRGNTEAFFGQGTRLTVV.

The rearrangement joins TRBV2 to TRBJ1-6, with 7 bases aligning to TRBD1. Germline assignment: CDR1 SNHLY and CDR2 FYNNEI. J was trimmed by 5 bases and V by 6 bases; bases with no gene match: 7. The CDR3 consists of 15 residues. The CDR3 loop reads CASRGSQGNNSPLHF. CDR3 in DNA: TGTGCCAGCAGGGGATCACAGGGGAATAATTCACCCCTCCACTTT.

This chain's CDR3 is CASSGGVDEQFF. The CDR3 nucleotides are TGTGCCAGCAGCGGCGGGGTGGATGAGCAGTTCTTC. The J gene is TRBJ2-1, the V gene TRBV5-8; possible D gene TRBD2, 6 bases. The V end was cut by 4 bases, the J end by 8 bases, with 10 bases between. Germline values: CDR1 SGHTS, CDR2 YDEGEE. This CDR3 is 12 amino acids long.

This rearrangement joins TRBV9 to TRBJ1-1; 8 positions agree with TRBD1. The V gene end was trimmed by 4 bases and the J gene end by 1 base; junction bases not matched to a gene: 3. This CDR3 has 14 amino acids. CDR1 and CDR2 from the germline V gene are SGDLS and YYNGEE. The CDR3 DNA is TGTGCCAGCAGCACTGGACAGGGGAACACTGAAGCTTTCTTT. Its translation: CASSTGQGNTEAFF.

The chain recombines TRBV18 with TRBJ1-2; 9 bases map to TRBD1. The CDR3 length is 15 residues. The J segment lost 2 bases and the V segment lost 0 bases, leaving 1 base of the junction unmatched. The germline gives CDR1 KGHSH, CDR2 LQKENI. CDR3 DNA sequence: TGTGCCAGCTCACCACCCGGGACAGGGAACTATGGCTACACCTTC. Its translation: CASSPPGTGNYGYTF. The variable domain in full, completed from reference TRBV18 and TRBJ1-2, reads NAGVMQNPRHLVRRRGQEARLRCSPMKGHSHVYWYRQLPEEGLKFMVYLQKENIIDESGMPKERFSAEFPKEGPSILRIQQVVRGDSAAYFCASSPPGTGNYGYTFGSGTRLTVV.

V gene TRBV12-3 or TRBV12-4 combines with J gene TRBJ1-5; weak D call: TRBD1 (5 bases). The length of the CDR3 is 13 residues. V dropped 6 bases and J dropped 5 bases, with 11 bases sitting between them. CDR3 sequence: CASSWAGDQPQHF. CDR3 DNA: TGTGCCAGCAGCTGGGCGGGGGATCAGCCCCAGCATTTT.

The chain joins TRBV7-9 to TRBJ2-7, with TRBD1 identical over 9 bases. The CDR3 spans 15 residues. Per germline, CDR1 SEHNR and CDR2 FQNEAQ (reference sequence). The V segment lost 5 bases and the J segment 3 bases; nucleotides outside the gene matches: 8. The CDR3 is CASSHLGTGSYEQYF. The CDR3 bases are TGTGCCAGCAGCCATTTGGGGACAGGGAGCTACGAGCAGTACTTC.

This rearrangement joins TRBV7-3 to TRBJ2-7; TRBD1 aligns across 7 bases. V lost 5 bases and J lost 5; bases outside the gene matches: 6. Germline V gene data show CDR1 as SGHTA and CDR2 as FQGTGA. CDR3 length: 13 residues. This chain's CDR3 is CASSDTGVHEQYF. Written as DNA, the CDR3 is TGTGCCAGCAGCGACACAGGGGTACACGAGCAGTACTTC.

The V and J genes are TRBV9 and TRBJ2-1; weak D call: TRBD2 (6 bases). V was shortened by 4 bases and J by 1 base, with 15 bases between the two germline ends. Per the germline V gene, CDR1 is SGDLS and CDR2 is YYNGEE. The CDR3 has 16 residues. CDR3 region: CASSPQGGQSYNEQFF. As DNA, the CDR3 is TGTGCCAGCAGCCCTCAAGGAGGGCAATCCTACAATGAGCAGTTCTTC.

This rearrangement joins TRBV19 to TRBJ1-3, with 8 bases aligning to TRBD1. The germline V gene encodes CDR1 LNHDA and CDR2 SQIVND (reference sequence). With 6 bases clipped from V and 7 bases from J, the junction kept 5 bases outside the gene matches. CDR3 size: 13 residues. The CDR3 here is CASRSQGANTIYF. CDR3 DNA sequence: TGTGCCAGTAGATCGCAGGGGGCCAACACCATATATTTT.

The chain is built from TRBV4-1 and TRBJ1-2; tentatively, D is TRBD1 (5 bases). The CDR3 runs 15 residues. Germline loops: CDR1 MGHRA, CDR2 YSYEKL. The ends were cut back, 7 bases at V and 2 bases at J, with 17 bases in the middle. The CDR3 here is CASKDIQGLNYGYTF. Here the CDR3 DNA reads TGCGCCAGCAAGGATATCCAGGGTCTAAACTATGGCTACACCTTC.

The J gene is TRBJ2-1, the V gene TRBV2; D remains ambiguous. This CDR3 has 8 residues. The germline V gene has CDR1 SNHLY and CDR2 FYNNEI. V gave up 7 bases and J gave up 16 bases, with 8 bases separating them. CDR3 in DNA: TGTGCCAGCAACCTATTTTTCTTC. This codes for CASNLFFF.

This chain uses TRBV13 with TRBJ1-1, with D perhaps matching TRBD1 (6 bases). CDR3 length: 12 amino acids. V lost 11 bases to trimming and J lost 0 bases, with 10 bases between them. Germline V gene lookup returns CDR1 PRHDT and CDR2 FYEKMQ (reference sequence). The CDR3, as DNA: TGTGCCGGACAGTCCTTGAACACTGAAGCTTTCTTT. Amino acid sequence: CAGQSLNTEAFF.

The rearrangement links TRBV5-1 to TRBJ2-2; TRBD1 matches 10 bases. Trimming cost V 4 bases and J 6 bases; bases outside gene matches: 6. Germline loops: CDR1 SGHRS, CDR2 YFSETQ. The CDR3 sequence is 15 residues long. The CDR3 reads CASSPGQGVSGELFF. DNA for the CDR3: TGCGCCAGCAGCCCCGGACAGGGGGTATCCGGGGAGCTGTTTTTT.